This T cell receptor beta chain was retrieved from a study of cytomegalovirus exposure and HLA in healthy donors. About this clone itself: Relative to the germline gene, one junction end is altered; a read error may explain this.

It was with 60 Vbeta and 13 Jbeta primers that the PCR ran. The assay was immunoSEQ multiplex PCR, and TCRdb's table has in-frame clones only and misses some. Among about 180,000 clones, 75% were seen once, and the ten largest hold 2.5%. The CDR3 has 16 amino acids. Germline V gives CDR1 SQVTM, CDR2 ANQGSEA. This receptor was taken from a female donor in good health and CMV-seronegative. V and J are TRBV29-1 and TRBJ2-3; TRBD2 agrees at 9 bases. The sample taken for sequencing was PBMCs. For the CDR3, the DNA is TGTAGCGTTGAACCCCTAGCGGGATCTAGCACAGATACGCAGTATTTT. Protein: CSVEPLAGSSTDTQYF.